The clone carrying this TCR beta chain was seen only once. The antigen remains unidentified. V shed 7 bases, J shed 0 bases, and the junction held 9 bases outside the gene matches. Germline lookup yields CDR1 LNHDA and CDR2 SQIVND (reference sequence). The CDR3 loop spans 17 amino acids. The source of the sample is a study of chemoradiotherapy in HPV16-positive cancers. For the study at large: Candidate HPV-specific clones and shared TCR motifs came from two HPV16-positive patients.

Overall study results and limits: Non-HPV-specific T cells did not expand in tumors during treatment, whereas candidate HPV-specific clones and E7-related motifs did. Functional assays defining HPV-specific T cells used only a couple of HPV16-positive patients. For HPV16-positive patients, expanding HPV-responsive T cells associated with longer recurrence-free survival.

Assay: immunoSEQ multiplex PCR; the TCRdb copy retains only in-frame clones and omits some. This repertoire shows about 5,400 clones, about three quarters found once; its top ten account for approximately 29%. This TCR was recovered from a human donor with HPV-associated anogenital cancer. This material was collected from a patient who underwent chemoradiotherapy. The chain employs TRBV19 and TRBJ2-6; TRBD1 matches at 7 bases. The DNA of the CDR3 is TGTGCCAGTAATGGACAGGAAATAAACTCTGGGGCCAACGTCCTGACTTTC. This sequence encodes CASNGQEINSGANVLTF.